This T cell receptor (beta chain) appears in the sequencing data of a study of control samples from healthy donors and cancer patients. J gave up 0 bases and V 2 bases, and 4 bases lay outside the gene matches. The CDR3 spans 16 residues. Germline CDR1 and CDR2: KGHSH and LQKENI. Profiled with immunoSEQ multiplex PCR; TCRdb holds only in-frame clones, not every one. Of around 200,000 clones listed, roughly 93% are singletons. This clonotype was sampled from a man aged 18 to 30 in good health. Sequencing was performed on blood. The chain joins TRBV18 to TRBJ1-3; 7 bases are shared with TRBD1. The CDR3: CASSPATGSSGNTIYF. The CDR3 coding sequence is TGTGCCAGCTCACCAGCGACAGGGAGCTCTGGAAACACCATATATTTT.